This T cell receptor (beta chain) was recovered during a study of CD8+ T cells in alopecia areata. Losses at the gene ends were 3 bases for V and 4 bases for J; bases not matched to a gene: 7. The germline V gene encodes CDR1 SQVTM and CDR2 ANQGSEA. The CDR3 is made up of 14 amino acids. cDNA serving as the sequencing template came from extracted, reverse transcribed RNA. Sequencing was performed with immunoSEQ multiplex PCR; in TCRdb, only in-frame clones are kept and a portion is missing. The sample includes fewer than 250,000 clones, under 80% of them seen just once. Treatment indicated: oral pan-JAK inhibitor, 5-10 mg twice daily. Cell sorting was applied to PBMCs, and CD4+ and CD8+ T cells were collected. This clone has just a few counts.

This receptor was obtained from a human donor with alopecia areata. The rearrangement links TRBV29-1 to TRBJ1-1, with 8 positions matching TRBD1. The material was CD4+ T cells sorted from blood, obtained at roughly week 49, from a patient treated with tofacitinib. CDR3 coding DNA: TGCAGCGTTGACCGCGACAGGGGAAGCACTGAAGCTTTCTTT. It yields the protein CSVDRDRGSTEAFF.